This entry features one T cell receptor (beta chain) sequence. Its antigen is currently unknown. Unfractionated PBMC were spiked with known numbers of KT2 clone cells. KT2 cells were mixed with fixed PBMC numbers at varying ratios. The record originates from a study of quantifying T cell responses using KT2 cells. Background on the study: Reverse transcription used primers in the TCR alpha and beta constant regions.

The study, taken as a whole, reports: Counts of KT2 alpha and beta sequences rose linearly with the number of KT2 cells added.

Germline CDR1 is SGHVS and CDR2 is FNYEAQ. The CDR3 spans 13 residues. V was trimmed by 4 bases and J by 3 bases, leaving 9 bases between them. Each cDNA got a UMI-containing oligo ligated at its 3' end. An equimolar mix of RC1.1 and RC1.2 primed the beta chain across TRBC1 and TRBC2. TCRdb used MiXCR to reprocess the UMI-ligation and nested PCR reads, holding one entry per CDR3 protein. The repertoire consists of about 53,000 distinct CDR3 sequences, with 9% to 15% occurring once and the leading ten covering about 9.5%. The genes are TRBV7-6 and TRBJ1-1; D is perhaps TRBD1 (5 bases). The TCR comes from a human donor. Sequencing used PBMCs spiked with cells of the T cell clone KT2. The CDR3 nucleotides are TGTGCCAGCAGCTCCAGGGCCGACACTGAAGCTTTCTTT. Translating gives CASSSRADTEAFF.